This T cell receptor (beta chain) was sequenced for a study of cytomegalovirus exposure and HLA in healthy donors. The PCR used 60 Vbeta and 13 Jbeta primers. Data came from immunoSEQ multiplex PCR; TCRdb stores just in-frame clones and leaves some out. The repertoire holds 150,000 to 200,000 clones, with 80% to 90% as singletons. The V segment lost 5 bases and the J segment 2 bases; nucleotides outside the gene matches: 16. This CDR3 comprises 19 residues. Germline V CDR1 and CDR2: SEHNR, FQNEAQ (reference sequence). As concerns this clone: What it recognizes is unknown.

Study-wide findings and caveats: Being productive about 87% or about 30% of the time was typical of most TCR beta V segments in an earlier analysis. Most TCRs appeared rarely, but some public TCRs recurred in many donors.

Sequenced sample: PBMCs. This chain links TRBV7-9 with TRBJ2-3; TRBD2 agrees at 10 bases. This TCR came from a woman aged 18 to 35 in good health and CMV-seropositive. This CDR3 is CASSPLTSGVGLFTDTQYF. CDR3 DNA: TGTGCCAGCAGCCCCCTAACTAGCGGGGTTGGACTGTTCACAGATACGCAGTATTTT.